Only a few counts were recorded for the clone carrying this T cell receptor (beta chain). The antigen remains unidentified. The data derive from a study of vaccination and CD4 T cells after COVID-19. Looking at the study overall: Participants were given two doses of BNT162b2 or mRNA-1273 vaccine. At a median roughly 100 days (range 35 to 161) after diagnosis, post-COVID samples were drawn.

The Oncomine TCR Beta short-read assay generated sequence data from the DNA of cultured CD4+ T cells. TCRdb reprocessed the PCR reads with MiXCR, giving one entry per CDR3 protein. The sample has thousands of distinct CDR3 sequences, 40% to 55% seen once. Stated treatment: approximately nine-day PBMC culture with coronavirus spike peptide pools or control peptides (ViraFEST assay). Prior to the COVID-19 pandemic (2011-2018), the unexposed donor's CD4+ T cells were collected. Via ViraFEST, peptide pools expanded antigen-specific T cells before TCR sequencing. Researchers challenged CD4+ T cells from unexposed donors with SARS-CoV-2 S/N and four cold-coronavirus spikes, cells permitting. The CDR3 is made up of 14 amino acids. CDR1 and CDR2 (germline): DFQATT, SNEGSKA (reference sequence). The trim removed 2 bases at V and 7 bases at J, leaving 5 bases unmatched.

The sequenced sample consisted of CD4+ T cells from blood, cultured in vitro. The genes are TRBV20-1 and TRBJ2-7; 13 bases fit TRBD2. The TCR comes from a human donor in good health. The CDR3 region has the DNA TGCAGTGCTAGATCCGGACTAGCGGGAGTAGAGCAGTACTTC. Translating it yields CSARSGLAGVEQYF.